A selection of T cell receptor beta chains follows, all from one sample in a study of blood T cells in healthy people across ages. TCRdb reprocessed the 5' RACE reads with MiXCR, giving one entry per CDR3 protein. The table lists about 510,000 distinct CDR3 sequences, around a quarter of them singletons, with about 3.3% in the top ten. The data also belong to a second study, concerning T cells of mothers and their children.

The sequencing sample was made of blood. These receptor sequences come from a boy between 2 and 10 years old in good health. CDR3s include the opening cysteine and the closing phenylalanine or tryptophan. A D gene is named only where the DNA matches it firmly. For some rows the clone size is stated as once, few or many, or as a class when expanded; others skip it.

v_call	d_call	j_call	clone_size	cdr3_nt	cdr3_aa
TRBV6-6	-	TRBJ2-5	few	TGTGCCAGCAGGGGACCCTCGGAGGAGCAGTACTTC	CASRGPSEEQYF
TRBV3-1	-	TRBJ2-5	-	TGTGCCAGCAGCCAATCAGGGCAAGAGACCCAGTACTTC	CASSQSGQETQYF
TRBV18	-	TRBJ1-5	few	TGTGCCAGCTCACCGGCCAGGGGACGGTCCCAGCATTTT	CASSPARGRSQHF
TRBV20-1	TRBD1	TRBJ2-7	few	TGCAGTGCCCTACTCTCGACAGGGACCTACGAGCAGTACTTC	CSALLSTGTYEQYF
TRBV20-1	-	TRBJ1-4	-	TGCAGTGCTGGGAGAGGGGGTGAAAAACTGTTTTTT	CSAGRGGEKLFF
TRBV5-6	-	TRBJ2-3	-	TGTGCCAGCAGCGCATATCGCACAGATACGCAGTATTTT	CASSAYRTDTQYF
TRBV11-2	TRBD1	TRBJ2-1	-	TGTGCCAGCAGCTTAGAGACAAGGGGGCTCTTGAGTGAGCAGTTCTTC	CASSLETRGLLSEQFF
TRBV29-1	-	TRBJ2-7	-	TGCAGCGCCCAGACGGGACGGGTGGCCTACGAGCAGTACTTC	CSAQTGRVAYEQYF
TRBV28	-	TRBJ2-5	-	TGTGCCAGCAGTTTCTGGGGAGAAGAGACCCAGTACTTC	CASSFWGEETQYF
TRBV20-1	TRBD1	TRBJ2-2	few	TGCAGTGCCGGTACAGCCGGGACAGGGACTAACACCGGGGAGCTGTTTTTT	CSAGTAGTGTNTGELFF
TRBV12-3/TRBV12-4	-	TRBJ1-2	-	TGTGCCAGCAGTCCCGTGGGATACTATGGCTACACCTTC	CASSPVGYYGYTF
TRBV3-1	-	TRBJ2-5	few	TGTGCCAGCAGCCAAACGCTAGGGGACGCCCTCTTC	CASSQTLGDALF
TRBV6-5	TRBD1	TRBJ1-5	few	TGTGCCAGCAGCCGGGACAGAATGAATCAGCCCCAGCATTTT	CASSRDRMNQPQHF
TRBV20-1	TRBD2	TRBJ2-7	many	TGCAGTGCTAGGGGACTAGCGGGAGTATCCTACGAGCAGTACTTC	CSARGLAGVSYEQYF
TRBV9	TRBD2	TRBJ2-1	few	TGTGCCAGCAGCGGGACTAGCGGGAGGAATGAGCAGTTCTTC	CASSGTSGRNEQFF
TRBV28	TRBD1	TRBJ2-6	-	TGTGCCAGCAGCCAGGGACAGGTCTCTGGGGCCAACGTCCTGACTTTC	CASSQGQVSGANVLTF
TRBV3-1	-	TRBJ2-1	-	TGTGCCAGCAGCCAAACCCGGGACTTGTACAATGAGCAGTTCTTC	CASSQTRDLYNEQFF
TRBV3-1	-	TRBJ2-1	-	TGTGCCAGCAGCCCCCCCAACAATGAGCAGTTCTTC	CASSPPNNEQFF
TRBV12-5	-	TRBJ2-3	-	TGTGCTAGTGGTTTGGTGGACGACACAGATACGCAGTATTTT	CASGLVDDTDTQYF
TRBV12-3/TRBV12-4	TRBD2	TRBJ2-7	few	TGTGCCAGCAGCTTAGCGGGACCCTCCTACGAGCAGTACTTC	CASSLAGPSYEQYF
TRBV12-3/TRBV12-4	-	TRBJ2-7	-	TGTGCCAGCAGTTGGGTGTTTGGGGATTCCTACGAGCAGTACTTC	CASSWVFGDSYEQYF
TRBV6-1	-	TRBJ2-7	-	TGTGCCAGCAGTGAGGGCCTCGGACGAAGCTCCTACGAGCAGTACTTC	CASSEGLGRSSYEQYF
TRBV15	-	TRBJ1-2	-	TGTGCCACCAGCAGAGATCGCAGGTTTTATGGCTACACCTTC	CATSRDRRFYGYTF
TRBV13	-	TRBJ1-4	few	TGTGCCAGCAGCCGCCCCATACTCAATGAAAAACTGTTTTTT	CASSRPILNEKLFF
TRBV12-3/TRBV12-4	-	TRBJ2-7	few	TGTGCCAGCAGTCCCGGAGAGGGCGAGCAGTACTTC	CASSPGEGEQYF